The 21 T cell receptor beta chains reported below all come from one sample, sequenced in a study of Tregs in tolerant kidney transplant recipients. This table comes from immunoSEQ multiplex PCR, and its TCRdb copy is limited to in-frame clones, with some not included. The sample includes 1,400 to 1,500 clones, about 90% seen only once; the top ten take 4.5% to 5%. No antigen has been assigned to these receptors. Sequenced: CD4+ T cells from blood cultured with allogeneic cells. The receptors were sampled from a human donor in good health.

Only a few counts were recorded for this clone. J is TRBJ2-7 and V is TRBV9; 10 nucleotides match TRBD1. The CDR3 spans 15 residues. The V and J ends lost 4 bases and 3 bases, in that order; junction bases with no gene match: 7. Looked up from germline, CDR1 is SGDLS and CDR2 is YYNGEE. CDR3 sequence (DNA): TGTGCCAGCAGCACCGGGGGGACAGGGGTCTACGAGCAGTACTTC. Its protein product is CASSTGGTGVYEQYF.

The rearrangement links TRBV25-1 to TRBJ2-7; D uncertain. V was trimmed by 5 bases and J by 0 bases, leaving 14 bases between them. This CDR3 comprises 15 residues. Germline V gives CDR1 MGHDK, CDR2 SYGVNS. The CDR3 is CASSSFEGRSYEQYF. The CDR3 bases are TGTGCCAGCAGTTCGTTTGAAGGGCGCTCCTACGAGCAGTACTTC.

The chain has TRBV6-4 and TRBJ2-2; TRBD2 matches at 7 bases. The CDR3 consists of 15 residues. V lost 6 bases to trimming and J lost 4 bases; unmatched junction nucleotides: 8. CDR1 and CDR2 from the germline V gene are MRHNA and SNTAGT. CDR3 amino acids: CASRVGGTTTGELFF. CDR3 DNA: TGTGCCAGCAGAGTAGGCGGGACTACCACCGGGGAGCTGTTTTTT.

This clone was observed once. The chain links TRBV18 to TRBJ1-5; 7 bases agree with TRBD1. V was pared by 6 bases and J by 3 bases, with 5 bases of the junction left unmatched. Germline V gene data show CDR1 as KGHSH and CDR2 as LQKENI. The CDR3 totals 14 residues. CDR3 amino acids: CASSPTGNNQPQHF. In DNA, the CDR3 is TGTGCCAGCTCGCCGACAGGGAACAATCAGCCCCAGCATTTT.

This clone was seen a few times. This CDR3 is CASSETPGQYNEQFF. The CDR3 DNA reads TGTGCCAGCAGTGAAACCCCAGGACAGTACAATGAGCAGTTCTTC. V gene TRBV6-1 combines with J gene TRBJ2-1; maybe TRBD1 (6 bases). The germline V and J ends were trimmed by 2 bases and 4 bases, with 12 bases remaining between them. The length of the CDR3 is 15 residues. Per germline, CDR1 MNHNS and CDR2 SASEGT.

This chain's CDR3 is CASSFTGRLGDTQYF. The CDR3 DNA is TGTGCCAGCAGTTTCACAGGGCGGCTAGGAGATACGCAGTATTTT. The rearrangement uses TRBV27 and TRBJ2-3, with D perhaps matching TRBD1 (6 bases). Trimming removed 3 bases from V and 5 bases from J, with 15 bases in between. The CDR3 covers 15 residues. Germline CDR1 is MNHEY and CDR2 is SMNVEV (reference sequence).

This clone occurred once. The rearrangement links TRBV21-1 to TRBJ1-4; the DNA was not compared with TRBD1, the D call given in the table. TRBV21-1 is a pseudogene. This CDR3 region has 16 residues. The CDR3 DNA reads TGTGCCAGCAGCAAGGGACAGCCTGCAACTAATGAAAAACTGTTTTTT. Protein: CASSKGQPATNEKLFF.

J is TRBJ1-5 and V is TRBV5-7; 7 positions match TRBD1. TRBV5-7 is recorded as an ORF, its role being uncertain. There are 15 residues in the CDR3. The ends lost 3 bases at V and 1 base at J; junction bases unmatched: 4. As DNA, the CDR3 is TGTGCCAGCAGCTCACGCAGGGGGAGCAATCAGCCCCAGCATTTT. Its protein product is CASSSRRGSNQPQHF.

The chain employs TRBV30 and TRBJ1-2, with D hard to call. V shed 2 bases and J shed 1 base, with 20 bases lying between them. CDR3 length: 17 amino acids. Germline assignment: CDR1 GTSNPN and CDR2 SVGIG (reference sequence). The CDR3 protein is CAWSNRFWPEVNYGYTF. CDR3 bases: TGTGCCTGGAGTAATAGATTCTGGCCGGAGGTTAACTATGGCTACACCTTC.

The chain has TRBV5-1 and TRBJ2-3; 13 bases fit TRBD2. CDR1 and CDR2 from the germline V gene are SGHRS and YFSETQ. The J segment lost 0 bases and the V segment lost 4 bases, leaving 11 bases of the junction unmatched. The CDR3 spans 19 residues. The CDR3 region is CASSRSWGLAGPSTDTQYF. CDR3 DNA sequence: TGCGCCAGCAGCCGGTCGTGGGGACTAGCGGGACCTAGCACAGATACGCAGTATTTT.

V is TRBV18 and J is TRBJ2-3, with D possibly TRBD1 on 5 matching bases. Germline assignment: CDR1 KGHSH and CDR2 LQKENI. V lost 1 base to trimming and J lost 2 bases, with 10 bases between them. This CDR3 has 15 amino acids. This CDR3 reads CASSPQQAFTDTQYF. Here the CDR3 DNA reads TGTGCCAGCTCACCACAACAGGCCTTCACAGATACGCAGTATTTT.

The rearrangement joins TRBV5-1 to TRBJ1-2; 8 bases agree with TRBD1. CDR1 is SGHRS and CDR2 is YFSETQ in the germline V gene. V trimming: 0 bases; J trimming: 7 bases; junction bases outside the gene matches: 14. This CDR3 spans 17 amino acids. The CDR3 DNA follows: TGCGCCAGCAGCTTGGGGGACAGGCCATCGATGTCGATTGGCTACACCTTC. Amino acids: CASSLGDRPSMSIGYTF.

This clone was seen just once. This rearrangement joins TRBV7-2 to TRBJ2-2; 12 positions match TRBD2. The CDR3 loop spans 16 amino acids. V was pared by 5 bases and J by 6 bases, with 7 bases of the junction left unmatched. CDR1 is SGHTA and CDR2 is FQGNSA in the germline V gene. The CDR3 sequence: CASSRTSGRSAGELFF. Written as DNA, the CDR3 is TGTGCCAGCAGCAGAACTAGCGGGAGGTCCGCCGGGGAGCTGTTTTTT.

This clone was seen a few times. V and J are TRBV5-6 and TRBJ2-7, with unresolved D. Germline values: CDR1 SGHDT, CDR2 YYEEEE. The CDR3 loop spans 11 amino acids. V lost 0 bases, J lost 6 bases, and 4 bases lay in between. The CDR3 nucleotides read TGTGCCAGCAGCTTGGCTGTCGAGCAGTACTTC. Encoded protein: CASSLAVEQYF. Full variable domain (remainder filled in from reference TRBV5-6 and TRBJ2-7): DAGVTQSPTHLIKTRGQQVTLRCSPKSGHDTVSWYQQALGQGPQFIFQYYEEEERQRGNFPDRFSGHQFPNYSSELNVNALLLGDSALYLCASSLAVEQYFGPGTRLTVT.

The CDR3 reads CASSSLGQSTDTQYF. The CDR3 DNA sequence: TGTGCCAGCAGTTCCTTGGGACAGAGCACAGATACGCAGTATTTT. The chain links TRBV6-6 to TRBJ2-3, with 7 bases identical to TRBD1. The V gene end was trimmed by 4 bases and the J gene end by 0 bases; junction bases not matched to a gene: 4. This CDR3 has 15 amino acids. Germline CDR1 reads MNHNY; CDR2 reads SVGAGI (reference sequence).

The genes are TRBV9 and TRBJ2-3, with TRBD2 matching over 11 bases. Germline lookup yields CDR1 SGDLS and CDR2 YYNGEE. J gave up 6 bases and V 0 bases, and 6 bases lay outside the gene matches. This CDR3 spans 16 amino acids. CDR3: CASSVGLAGGPDTQYF. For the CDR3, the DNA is TGTGCCAGCAGCGTAGGGTTAGCGGGAGGGCCCGATACGCAGTATTTT.

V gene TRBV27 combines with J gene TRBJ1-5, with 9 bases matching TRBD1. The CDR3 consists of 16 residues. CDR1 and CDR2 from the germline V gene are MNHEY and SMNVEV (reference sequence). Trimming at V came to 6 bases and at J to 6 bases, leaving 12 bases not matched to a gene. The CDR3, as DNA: TGTGCCAGCAGAGCCACCCGGGACAGGGCAAGTCAGCCCCAGCATTTT. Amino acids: CASRATRDRASQPQHF.

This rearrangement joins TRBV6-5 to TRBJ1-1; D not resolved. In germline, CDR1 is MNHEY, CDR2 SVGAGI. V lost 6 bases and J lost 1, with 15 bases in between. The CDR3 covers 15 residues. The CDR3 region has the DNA TGTGCCAGCAGGCTTGGCGGGAGGAGGAACACTGAAGCTTTCTTT. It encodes CASRLGGRRNTEAFF.

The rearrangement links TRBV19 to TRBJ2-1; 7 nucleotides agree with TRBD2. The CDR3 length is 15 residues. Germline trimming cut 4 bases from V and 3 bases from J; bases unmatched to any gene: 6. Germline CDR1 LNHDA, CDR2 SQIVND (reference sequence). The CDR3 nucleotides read TGTGCCAGTAGTAAGGCTAGCGGTCTCTACAATGAGCAGTTCTTC. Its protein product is CASSKASGLYNEQFF.

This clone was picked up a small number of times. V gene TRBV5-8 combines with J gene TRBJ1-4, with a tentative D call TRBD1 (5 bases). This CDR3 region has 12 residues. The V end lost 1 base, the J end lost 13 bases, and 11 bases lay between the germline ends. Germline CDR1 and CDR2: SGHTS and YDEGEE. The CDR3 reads CASSLRGGTLFF. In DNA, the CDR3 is TGTGCCAGCAGCTTGAGGGGAGGAACACTGTTTTTT.

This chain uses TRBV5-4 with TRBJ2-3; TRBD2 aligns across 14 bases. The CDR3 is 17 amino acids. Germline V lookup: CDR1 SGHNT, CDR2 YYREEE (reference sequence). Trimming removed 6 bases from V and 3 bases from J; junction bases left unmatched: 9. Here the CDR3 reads CASMSGTSGGWTDTQYF. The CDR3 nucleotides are TGTGCCAGCATGAGCGGGACTAGCGGGGGTTGGACAGATACGCAGTATTTT. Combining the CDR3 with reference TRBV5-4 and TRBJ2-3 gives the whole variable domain ETGVTQSPTHLIKTRGQQVTLRCSSQSGHNTVSWYQQALGQGPQFIFQYYREEENGRGNFPPRFSGLQFPNYSSELNVNALELDDSALYLCASMSGTSGGWTDTQYFGPGTRLTVL.